This TCR beta chain was sequenced for a study of blood T cell repertoires in COVID-19. Study in general: The United States, Italy and Spain provided the acute and convalescent COVID-19 samples. From T cells, B-cell-depleted T cells, or PBMCs came the material, which was cDNA or gDNA.

Source study methods: Reference gene primers were amplified, and this amplification served to estimate nucleated cell counts. The data were produced by immunoSEQ multiplex PCR, yet TCRdb's version contains in-frame clones alone and is incomplete. The DNA was the basis for D and trimming; V, J and clone size are from that table. Of about 310,000 clones in the sample, around 87% are singletons; the top ten hold approximately 8.1%. V lost 5 bases to trimming and J lost 4 bases; unmatched junction nucleotides: 0. The CDR3 runs 13 residues. The germline V gene encodes CDR1 MNHNY and CDR2 SVGAGI (reference sequence).

The receptor was derived from a woman in her forties or fifties who had recovered from COVID-19. The chain recombines TRBV6-6 with TRBJ2-3, with 10 bases aligning to TRBD2. The sequenced sample consisted of peripheral blood. CDR3 bases: TGTGCCAGCAGTCTAGCGGGAGCAGATACGCAGTATTTT. Translated: CASSLAGADTQYF.